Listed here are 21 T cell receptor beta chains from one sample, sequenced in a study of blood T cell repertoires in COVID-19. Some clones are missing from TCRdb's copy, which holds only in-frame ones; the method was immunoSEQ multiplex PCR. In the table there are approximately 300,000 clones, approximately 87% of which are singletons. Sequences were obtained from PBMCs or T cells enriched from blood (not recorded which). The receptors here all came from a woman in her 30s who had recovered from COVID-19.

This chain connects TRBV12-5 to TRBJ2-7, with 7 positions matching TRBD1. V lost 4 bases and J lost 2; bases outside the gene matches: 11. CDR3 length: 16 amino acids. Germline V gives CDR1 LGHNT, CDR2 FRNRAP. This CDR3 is CASGSSSGTAPYEQYF. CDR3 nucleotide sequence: TGTGCTAGTGGTTCATCATCCGGGACAGCTCCCTACGAGCAGTACTTC. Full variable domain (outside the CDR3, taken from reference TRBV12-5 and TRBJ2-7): DARVTQTPRHKVTEMGQEVTMRCQPILGHNTVFWYRQTMMQGLELLAYFRNRAPLDDSGMPKDRFSAEMPDATLATLKIQPSEPRDSAVYFCASGSSSGTAPYEQYFGPGTRLTVT.

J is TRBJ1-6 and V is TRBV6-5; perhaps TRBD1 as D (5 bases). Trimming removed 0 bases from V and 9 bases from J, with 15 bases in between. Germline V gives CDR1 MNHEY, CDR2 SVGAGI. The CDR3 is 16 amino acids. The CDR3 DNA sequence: TGTGCCAGCAGTTACTCGGAGGGGTCGCCCGCTTCACCCCTCCACTTT. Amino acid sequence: CASSYSEGSPASPLHF.

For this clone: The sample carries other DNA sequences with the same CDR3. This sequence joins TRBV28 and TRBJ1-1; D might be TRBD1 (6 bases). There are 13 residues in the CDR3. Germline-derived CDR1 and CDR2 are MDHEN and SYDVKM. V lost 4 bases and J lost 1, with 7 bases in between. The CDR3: CASSSGENTEAFF. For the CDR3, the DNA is TGTGCCAGCAGTTCAGGGGAGAACACTGAAGCTTTCTTT.

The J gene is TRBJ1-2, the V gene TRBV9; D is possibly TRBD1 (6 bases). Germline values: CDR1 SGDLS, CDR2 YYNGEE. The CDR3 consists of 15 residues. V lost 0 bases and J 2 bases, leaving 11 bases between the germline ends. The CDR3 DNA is TGTGCCAGCAGCGTAGGCTGGGGGCTGAACTATGGCTACACCTTC. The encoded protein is CASSVGWGLNYGYTF.

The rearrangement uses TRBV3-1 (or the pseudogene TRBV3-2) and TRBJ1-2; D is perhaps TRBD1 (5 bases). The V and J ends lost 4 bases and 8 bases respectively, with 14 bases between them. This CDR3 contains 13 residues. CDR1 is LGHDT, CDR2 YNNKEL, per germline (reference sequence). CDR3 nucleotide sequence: TGTGCCAGCAGCCTCGGGGGTCGGAGCGGCTACACCTTC. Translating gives CASSLGGRSGYTF.

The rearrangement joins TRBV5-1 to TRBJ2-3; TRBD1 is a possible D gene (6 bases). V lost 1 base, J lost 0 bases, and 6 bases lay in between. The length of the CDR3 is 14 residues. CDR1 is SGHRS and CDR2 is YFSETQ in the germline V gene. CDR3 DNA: TGCGCCAGCAGCTTGCAGGGGAGCACAGATACGCAGTATTTT. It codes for CASSLQGSTDTQYF.

In DNA, the CDR3 is TGTGCCAGCAGCCCTCGGGGGGTGAGGACTGAAGCTTTCTTT. It encodes CASSPRGVRTEAFF. The chain carries TRBV5-6 and TRBJ1-1, with D possibly TRBD1 on 5 matching bases. The CDR3 sequence is 14 residues long. V was cut by 4 bases and J by 5 bases, with 15 bases left in between. CDR1 is SGHDT and CDR2 is YYEEEE in the germline V gene.

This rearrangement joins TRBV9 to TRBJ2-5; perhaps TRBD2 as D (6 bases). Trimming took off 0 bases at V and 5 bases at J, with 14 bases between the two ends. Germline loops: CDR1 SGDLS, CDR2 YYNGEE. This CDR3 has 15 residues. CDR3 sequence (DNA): TGTGCCAGCAGCGTAGGAAGTTCAGGGAGGGAGACCCAGTACTTC. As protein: CASSVGSSGRETQYF.

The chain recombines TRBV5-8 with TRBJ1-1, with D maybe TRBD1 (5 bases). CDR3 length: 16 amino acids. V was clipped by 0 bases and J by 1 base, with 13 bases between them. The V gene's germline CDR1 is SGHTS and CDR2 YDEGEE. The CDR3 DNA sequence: TGTGCCAGCAGCTTGGACGGTAACAGGTGGAACACTGAAGCTTTCTTT. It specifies CASSLDGNRWNTEAFF.

The CDR3 nucleotides are TGTGCCAGCAGTGAATTAGGCGGGCAAGAGACCCAGTACTTC. Protein sequence: CASSELGGQETQYF. The rearrangement joins TRBV6-1 to TRBJ2-5, with D maybe TRBD2 (5 bases). The length of the CDR3 is 14 residues. The V and J ends lost 2 bases and 2 bases respectively, with 9 bases between them. Looked up from germline, CDR1 is MNHNS and CDR2 is SASEGT.

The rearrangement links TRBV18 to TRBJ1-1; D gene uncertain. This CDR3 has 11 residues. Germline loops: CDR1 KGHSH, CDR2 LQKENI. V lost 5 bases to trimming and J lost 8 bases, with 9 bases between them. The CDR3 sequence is CASSRSGEAFF. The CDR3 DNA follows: TGTGCCAGCTCAAGATCAGGAGAAGCTTTCTTT.

CDR3 region: CASRKKEAGFLYEQYF. The CDR3, as DNA: TGTGCCAGCAGAAAAAAGGAGGCGGGGTTTCTCTACGAGCAGTACTTC. The chain carries TRBV21-1 and TRBJ2-7; the table assigns TRBD2, which was not confirmed against the DNA. TRBV21-1 is assigned pseudogene status. The CDR3 spans 16 residues.

The DNA of the CDR3 is TGTGCCAGCAGACAGGGGGGGACGGCGACCTACGAGCAGTACTTC. Translating gives CASRQGGTATYEQYF. The chain uses TRBV25-1 and TRBJ2-7; tentative D call: TRBD1 (8 bases). Trimming took 6 bases from V and 2 from J, leaving 17 bases between them. The CDR3 is made up of 15 amino acids. CDR1 and CDR2 (germline): MGHDK, SYGVNS.

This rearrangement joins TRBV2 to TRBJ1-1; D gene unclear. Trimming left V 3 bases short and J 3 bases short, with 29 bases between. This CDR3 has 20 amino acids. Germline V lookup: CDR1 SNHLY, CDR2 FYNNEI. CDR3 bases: TGTGCCAGCAGTGAGTCGTTGTGGCCAGCAGACCCCGCGGCGGACACTGAAGCTTTCTTT. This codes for CASSESLWPADPAADTEAFF.

DNA of the CDR3: TGTGCCAGCAGCCGGGAGAGCGGTACGCAGTATTTT. This sequence encodes CASSRESGTQYF. The V call is TRBV14, the J call TRBJ2-3; D is perhaps TRBD2 (5 bases). The CDR3 is made up of 12 amino acids. The V gene lost 4 bases and the J gene lost 8 bases, with 10 bases spanning the gap. CDR1 is SGHDN, CDR2 FVKESK, per germline.

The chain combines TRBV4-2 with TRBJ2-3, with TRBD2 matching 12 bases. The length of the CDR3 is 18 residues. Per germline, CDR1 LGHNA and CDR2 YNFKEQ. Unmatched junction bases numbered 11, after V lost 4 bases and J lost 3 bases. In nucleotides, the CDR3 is TGTGCCAGCAGCCGGCAAACTAGCGGGGGGCTGATGACAGATACGCAGTATTTT. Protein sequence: CASSRQTSGGLMTDTQYF.

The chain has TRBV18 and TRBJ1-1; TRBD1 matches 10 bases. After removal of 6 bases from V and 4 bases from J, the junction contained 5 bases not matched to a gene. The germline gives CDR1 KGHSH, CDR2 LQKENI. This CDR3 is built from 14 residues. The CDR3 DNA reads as TGTGCCAGCTCGCCGGACAGGGGGAGCACTGAAGCTTTCTTT. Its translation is CASSPDRGSTEAFF.

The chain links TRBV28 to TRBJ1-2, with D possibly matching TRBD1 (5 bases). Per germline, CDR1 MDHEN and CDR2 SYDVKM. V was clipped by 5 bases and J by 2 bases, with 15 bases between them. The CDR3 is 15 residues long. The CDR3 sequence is CASSPFRGENYGYTF. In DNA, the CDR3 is TGTGCCAGCAGTCCTTTCCGGGGGGAGAACTATGGCTACACCTTC.

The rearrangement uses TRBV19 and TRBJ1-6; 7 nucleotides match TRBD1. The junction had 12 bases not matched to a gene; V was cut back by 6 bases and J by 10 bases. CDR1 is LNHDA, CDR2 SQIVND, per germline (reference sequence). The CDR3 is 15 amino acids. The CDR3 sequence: CASSATGTAESPLHF. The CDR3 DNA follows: TGTGCCAGTAGCGCGACCGGGACAGCGGAATCACCCCTCCACTTT.

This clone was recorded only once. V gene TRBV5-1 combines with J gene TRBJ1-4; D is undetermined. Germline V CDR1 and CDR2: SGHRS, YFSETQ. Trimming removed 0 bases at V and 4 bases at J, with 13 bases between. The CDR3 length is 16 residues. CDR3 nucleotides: TGCGCCAGCAGCTTGGAGGCTAGAGGTAGTAATGAAAAACTGTTTTTT. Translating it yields CASSLEARGSNEKLFF.

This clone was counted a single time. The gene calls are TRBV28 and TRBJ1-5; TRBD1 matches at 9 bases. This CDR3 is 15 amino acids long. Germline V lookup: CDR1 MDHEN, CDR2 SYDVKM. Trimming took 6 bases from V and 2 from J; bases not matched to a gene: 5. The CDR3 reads CASSRTGAGNQPQHF. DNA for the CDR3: TGTGCCAGCAGCCGGACAGGGGCGGGCAATCAGCCCCAGCATTTT.